The sequence of this T cell receptor beta chain was determined in a study of tumor and adjacent non-tumor tissue in lung cancer. This sample's RNA came from whole unsorted tissue. On this clonotype: At one of its ends the junction is not consistent with the germline gene, which may arise from a read error.

Germline CDR1 MNHEY, CDR2 SVGEGT. This CDR3 region has 15 residues. The library came from three nested PCR rounds adapted from ARM-PCR protocols. TCRdb called the multiplex PCR reads again in MiXCR, with one record for every CDR3 protein. Of tens of thousands of distinct CDR3 sequences in the sample, about 67% were seen once. The V and J genes are TRBV6-2 or TRBV6-3 and TRBJ1-5; D may be TRBD1 (6 bases). The TCR was taken from a man between 60 and 75 years old with non-small cell lung cancer. Sequenced input: lung tumor tissue. The CDR3 sequence: CANSWDKWREQPQHF. The CDR3 bases are TGTGCCAACAGTTGGGACAAGTGGCGAGAGCAGCCCCAGCATTTT.